This TCR beta chain was recovered during a study of blood T cell repertoires in COVID-19 (TCRdb year 2020). As for the study more broadly: Samples covering the acute and convalescent phases of COVID-19 were provided by collaborators in the United States, Italy and Spain. The prospective study material was composed of cDNA or gDNA derived from T cells, B-cell-depleted T cells, or PBMCs. The dataset comprised deeply sampled blood TCRbeta repertoires from subjects exposed to, actively infected with, or recovered from COVID-19. A freely available public database, intended as a resource for researchers studying the immune response to SARS-CoV-2, is where the repertoires were released. The samples were drawn from two sources: the first 160 participants of the ongoing ImmuneRACE study, and over 1,000 subjects contributed by 6 global collaborators. Nearly every sample came with metadata listing a de-identified subject ID, COVID-19 status, age in years and sex. Where available, HLA class I and class II types were obtained from metadata supplied by the sample provider rather than from assay-based typing.

The collaborating institutions used their own protocols to collect whole blood in K2EDTA tubes. For TCRbeta analysis, collaborators shipped samples as frozen whole blood, isolated PBMCs, or DNA extracted from either of those sample types. Results and caveats for the whole study, not just this receptor: Clinical and demographic metadata were provided uncurated, with the amount varying by source and participant.

TCRbeta CDR3 regions were amplified from genomic DNA by means of the immunoSEQ Assay, a bias-controlled multiplex PCR. Concerning the study's data processing: The number of nucleated cells in each sample was estimated from the amplification of reference gene primers within the assay. To quantify the absolute abundance of each unique TCRbeta CDR3 rearrangement, sequence reads were collapsed and filtered. Productive Simpson clonality was computed per sample as the square root of Simpson's diversity index over productive rearrangements. In its TCRdb copy, this immuneACCESS table keeps in-frame sequences only and misses some clones. Where compared with another copy, unresolved V genes explain less than half of these, and the others have no known cause. Clonal size and the V and J genes are those of that table, whereas D and trimming came from the DNA. A total of just over 650,000 clones appear in this sample, just under 90% of them only once. The top ten constitute more than 0.25% of the sample.

A word on this clone: Its recognized antigen is unknown. The input lacks base qualities; no much larger clone sits a single base away.

V has 5 bases trimmed and J has 1 base trimmed; junction bases matching no gene number 7. In the germline V gene (reference sequence), CDR1 corresponds to MNHNY and CDR2 to SVGAGI. Taken from cysteine to phenylalanine, the CDR3 has 16 residues. Only the CDR3 DNA is retained, 48 bases long and in frame from the first base. The sequence links TRBV6-6 to TRBJ1-5; 8 middle bases align to TRBD1. The sample consisted of peripheral blood. This sequence originates from a woman in her late teens or twenties with acute or convalescent COVID-19. CDR3 region: CASSPPGQGSNQPQHF. The DNA is TGTGCCAGCAGTCCGCCCGGACAGGGAAGCAATCAGCCCCAGCATTTT.